This TCR beta chain was recovered during a study of CDR3 diversity in severe acne. CDR3 size: 14 residues. The V end was cut by 5 bases, the J end by 2 bases, with 8 bases between. CDR1 and CDR2 (germline): KGHDR, SFDVKD. Using its own MiXCR run on the PCR reads, TCRdb lists one record per CDR3 protein. The data hold 100,000 or so distinct CDR3 sequences, with roughly half observed a single time. The specimen sequenced was blood. This clonotype originated in a male donor with acne. The chain combines TRBV24-1 with TRBJ2-2; possibly TRBD2 for D (7 bases). CDR3 bases: TGTGCCACCAGTGGGGGGGGCAACACCGGGGAGCTGTTTTTT. Encoded protein: CATSGGGNTGELFF.